Listed here are 31 T cell receptor beta chains from one sample, sequenced in a study of CD8+CD57+ T cells in acquired aplastic anemia. Genomic DNA acted as the template from which TCR beta VDJ combination and CDR3 sequence profiling were carried out. One entry per CDR3 protein, called by TCRdb with MiXCR from the reads. The table has just over 400,000 distinct CDR3 sequences, around 72% seen once. Specimen: sorted CD4+, CD8+, or CD8+CD57+ T cells (not recorded which) from PBMCs. These receptors were collected from a human donor in good health, serving as a control.

The genes are TRBV9 and TRBJ2-7; D not certain. V lost 2 bases to trimming and J lost 0 bases, with 9 bases between them. This CDR3 contains 14 residues. The germline V gene has CDR1 SGDLS and CDR2 YYNGEE. Here the CDR3 DNA reads TGTGCCAGCAGCGTGTCGGCCAGCTCCTACGAGCAGTACTTC. It translates to CASSVSASSYEQYF. The complete variable domain, with remaining parts taken from reference TRBV9 and TRBJ2-7, reads DSGVTQTPKHLITATGQRVTLRCSPRSGDLSVYWYQQSLDQGLQFLIQYYNGEERAKGNILERFSAQQFPDLHSELNLSSLELGDSALYFCASSVSASSYEQYFGPGTRLTVT.

This sequence joins TRBV7-3 and TRBJ2-2, with D perhaps given as TRBD1 or TRBD2 (6 bases each). V dropped 5 bases and J dropped 14 bases, with 24 bases sitting between them. CDR3 length: 15 amino acids. The germline gives CDR1 SGHTA, CDR2 FQGTGA. The CDR3 region is CASSAGSGGGYTLFF. CDR3 nucleotides: TGTGCCAGCAGCGCGGGGAGTGGGGGCGGCTACACCCTGTTTTTT.

At least ten counts were recorded for this clonotype. The chain couples TRBV3-1 to TRBJ1-2, with a possible D match to TRBD1 (5 bases). Trimming removed 2 bases at V and 6 bases at J, with 16 bases between. The CDR3 is 15 residues long. Looked up from germline, CDR1 is LGHDT and CDR2 is YNNKEL (reference sequence). CDR3 bases: TGTGCCAGCAGCCAACCGATATCGGGACTCGATGGCTACACCTTC. Encoded protein: CASSQPISGLDGYTF.

V is TRBV20-1 and J is TRBJ1-1, with D possibly TRBD1 on 5 matching bases. The CDR3 loop spans 13 amino acids. Germline values: CDR1 DFQATT, CDR2 SNEGSKA (reference sequence). V was cut by 6 bases and J by 9 bases, with 20 bases left in between. CDR3 sequence reads: CSAPYAGPNKAFF. The CDR3 region has the DNA TGCAGTGCCCCCTATGCAGGGCCGAACAAAGCTTTCTTT.

The CDR3 region has the DNA TGCAGTGCTTACAGAGAAGAGACCCAGTACTTC. Translated: CSAYREETQYF. This chain uses TRBV20-1 with TRBJ2-5; D is unresolved. Trimming took 5 bases from V and 3 from J, leaving 7 bases between them. The CDR3 contains 11 residues. Germline V CDR1 and CDR2: DFQATT, SNEGSKA (reference sequence).

The chain employs TRBV15 and TRBJ1-4, with D tentatively TRBD1 (5 bases). Germline values: CDR1 LNHNV, CDR2 YYDKDF (reference sequence). Trimming shortened V by 3 bases and J by 0 bases, and 5 bases separated the two germline ends. The CDR3 runs 14 residues. CDR3 in DNA: TGTGCCACCAGCAGGACAGCAACTAATGAAAAACTGTTTTTT. Residues: CATSRTATNEKLFF. Full variable domain (remainder filled in from reference TRBV15 and TRBJ1-4): DAMVIQNPRYQVTQFGKPVTLSCSQTLNHNVMYWYQQKSSQAPKLLFHYYDKDFNNEADTPDNFQSRRPNTSFCFLDIRSPGLGDTAMYLCATSRTATNEKLFFGSGTQLSVL.

This chain joins TRBV12-3 or TRBV12-4 and TRBJ2-1; a weak D match, TRBD2 (5 bases). Trimming removed 2 bases at V and 9 bases at J, with 14 bases between. This CDR3 spans 14 amino acids. The CDR3: CASSLRLAPGEQFF. As DNA, the CDR3 is TGTGCCAGCAGTTTACGATTAGCGCCGGGTGAGCAGTTCTTC.

Concerning this clonotype: This CDR3 fails to terminate in the conserved phenylalanine or tryptophan, so it likely reflects a read error. CDR3 protein: CASSEDRVETQYL. CDR3 nucleotides: TGCGCCAGCAGTGAGGACAGGGTAGAGACCCAGTACCTC. This chain links TRBV2 with TRBJ2-5; 8 nucleotides match TRBD1. The CDR3 is 13 amino acids. The germline gives CDR1 SNHLY, CDR2 FYNNEI.

Comments on this clonotype: An end of the junction does not agree with germline; a read error may underlie this. J is TRBJ1-2 and V is TRBV20-1; perhaps TRBD1 as D (5 bases). There are 11 residues in the CDR3. Germline lookup yields CDR1 DFQATT and CDR2 SNEGSKA (reference sequence). The CDR3 DNA sequence: TGCAGTGCTAGTGGGATTCCAGCGGGGGCCTTC. This sequence encodes CSASGIPAGAF.

This clonotype was seen only a few times. This chain joins TRBV7-9 and TRBJ2-7; D may be TRBD1 (5 bases). There are 12 residues in the CDR3. V was shortened by 3 bases and J by 6 bases, with 9 bases between the two germline ends. Germline V gene sequence: CDR1 SEHNR, CDR2 FQNEAQ (reference sequence). The CDR3 nucleotides read TGTGCCAGCAGCTTCAGGGTCATCGAGCAGTACTTC. Protein sequence: CASSFRVIEQYF.

This clonotype showed up many times. The chain joins TRBV5-8 to TRBJ2-3; no reliable D call. Germline V CDR1 and CDR2: SGHTS, YDEGEE. The ends were cut back, 0 bases at V and 0 bases at J, with 8 bases in the middle. The CDR3 is 15 residues long. Written as DNA, the CDR3 is TGTGCCAGCAGCTTGGTTGGCGGCAGCACAGATACGCAGTATTTT. Translating it yields CASSLVGGSTDTQYF.

The chain links TRBV10-2 to TRBJ2-5; 15 bases line up with TRBD2. The CDR3 is made up of 17 amino acids. Germline values: CDR1 WSHSY, CDR2 SAAADI. V lost 2 bases, J lost 7 bases, and 8 bases stayed unmatched. The CDR3 region is CASSEAWTSGGAGTQYF. The CDR3 DNA reads TGCGCCAGCAGTGAGGCCTGGACTAGCGGGGGGGCCGGGACCCAGTACTTC.

The V call is TRBV9, the J call TRBJ2-7, with D possibly being TRBD1 or TRBD2 (5 bases each). The V gene lost 3 bases and the J gene lost 9 bases, with 22 bases spanning the gap. The CDR3 contains 15 residues. Germline V gene lookup returns CDR1 SGDLS and CDR2 YYNGEE. CDR3 region: CASSALQATGELQYF. Written as DNA, the CDR3 is TGTGCCAGCAGCGCCCTACAGGCGACCGGGGAGCTGCAGTACTTC.

The chain carries TRBV7-2 and TRBJ1-6, with 9 nucleotides matching TRBD1. CDR3 size: 16 residues. From germline, CDR1 is SGHTA and CDR2 FQGNSA. V trimming: 5 bases; J trimming: 7 bases; junction bases outside the gene matches: 9. CDR3 sequence reads: CASSPEGQGLNSPLHF. The DNA for the CDR3 is TGTGCCAGCAGCCCGGAGGGACAGGGTTTAAATTCACCCCTCCACTTT.

This clonotype was counted at least ten times. This chain links TRBV19 with TRBJ2-3, with D possibly matching TRBD2 (5 bases). V lost 6 bases and J lost 0, with 10 bases in between. CDR3 length equals 14 residues. CDR1 and CDR2 (germline): LNHDA, SQIVND (reference sequence). The CDR3 here is CASRPSGSTDTQYF. The CDR3 DNA is TGTGCCAGTAGGCCCAGCGGTAGCACAGATACGCAGTATTTT.

Many counts were recorded for this clonotype. The chain combines TRBV12-3 or TRBV12-4 with TRBJ1-5; 8 nucleotides align to TRBD1. The CDR3 totals 14 residues. The J segment lost 6 bases and the V segment lost 6 bases, leaving 7 bases of the junction unmatched. The CDR3 loop reads CASSPDRVFQPQHF. The CDR3 DNA reads as TGTGCCAGCAGCCCGGACAGGGTGTTTCAGCCCCAGCATTTT.

The gene calls are TRBV2 and TRBJ1-2; no firm D call. The CDR3 has 13 amino acids. Per the germline V gene, CDR1 is SNHLY and CDR2 is FYNNEI. The ends were cut back, 4 bases at V and 4 bases at J, with 10 bases in the middle. Here the CDR3 reads CASSAVGPYGYTF. The CDR3, as DNA: TGTGCCAGCAGTGCGGTCGGCCCCTATGGCTACACCTTC.

The chain uses TRBV2 and TRBJ2-5; TRBD2 is a possible D gene (5 bases). Trimming pared 6 bases from V and 5 bases from J, leaving 16 bases between. This CDR3 contains 14 residues. From germline, CDR1 is SNHLY and CDR2 FYNNEI. The chain's CDR3 is CASSLGAAHETQYF. CDR3 bases: TGTGCCAGCAGCCTGGGAGCGGCGCACGAGACCCAGTACTTC.

As DNA, the CDR3 is TGTGCCAGCAGTCGGACAGGTGTTGGTGGCTACACCTTC. It is translated as CASSRTGVGGYTF. This sequence joins TRBV12-3 or TRBV12-4 and TRBJ1-2; 7 bases line up with TRBD1. Unmatched junction bases numbered 7, after V lost 5 bases and J lost 7 bases. The CDR3 contains 13 residues.

The chain carries TRBV11-2 and TRBJ2-3, with unresolved D. The V end was cut by 4 bases, the J end by 0 bases, with 5 bases between. The CDR3 consists of 13 residues. Germline V CDR1 and CDR2: SGHAT, FQNNGV. CDR3 sequence reads: CASSSYSTDTQYF. Here the CDR3 DNA reads TGTGCCAGCAGCTCTTACAGCACAGATACGCAGTATTTT.

This rearrangement joins TRBV15 to TRBJ2-3; D is unresolved. Trimming took off 0 bases at V and 4 bases at J, with 8 bases between the two ends. The CDR3 sequence is 14 residues long. Germline CDR1 LNHNV, CDR2 YYDKDF (reference sequence). CDR3 in DNA: TGTGCCACCAGCAGAGATCGGGCGGCAGATACGCAGTATTTT. This translates into CATSRDRAADTQYF.

Many counts were recorded for this clonotype. The chain joins TRBV19 to TRBJ1-4, with D possibly being TRBD1 (6 bases). The CDR3 covers 15 residues. Germline V gene lookup returns CDR1 LNHDA and CDR2 SQIVND (reference sequence). The V end was cut by 2 bases, the J end by 2 bases, with 9 bases between. CDR3 in DNA: TGTGCCAGTAGTATAAACAGGGCTACTAATGAAAAACTGTTTTTT. It codes for CASSINRATNEKLFF.

This clonotype appeared many times. V gene TRBV6-2 or TRBV6-3 combines with J gene TRBJ1-3; D not certain. There are 13 residues in the CDR3. V was clipped by 2 bases and J by 0 bases, with 2 bases between them. Germline CDR1 is MNHEY and CDR2 is SVGEGT. In DNA form, the CDR3 reads TGTGCCAGCAGTTACGCCTCTGGAAACACCATATATTTT. Amino acid sequence: CASSYASGNTIYF.

The V and J genes are TRBV2 and TRBJ2-4; D call uncertain. The CDR3 spans 11 residues. Germline V lookup: CDR1 SNHLY, CDR2 FYNNEI. V was shortened by 3 bases and J by 4 bases, with 1 base between the two germline ends. CDR3 nucleotide sequence: TGTGCCAGCAGTGAGAAAAACATTCAGTACTTC. It translates to CASSEKNIQYF.

Turning to this clonotype: An end of the junction differs from the germline gene, which may be a read error. The chain is built from TRBV7-2 and TRBJ1-6, with TRBD1 matching 10 bases. There are 15 residues in the CDR3. Germline CDR1 is SGHTA and CDR2 is FQGNSA. The CDR3 reads CASSVGQGGGSHLHF. The CDR3, as DNA: TGTGCCAGCAGTGTAGGACAGGGGGGTGGTTCACACCTCCACTTT.

The chain has TRBV10-3 and TRBJ1-5; tentative D call: TRBD1 (5 bases). V shed 5 bases and J shed 6 bases, with 8 bases lying between them. CDR1 is ENHRY, CDR2 SYGVKD, per germline. The CDR3 runs 12 residues. CDR3: CAISQGTQPQHF. CDR3 in DNA: TGTGCCATCAGTCAGGGTACTCAGCCCCAGCATTTT.

In this sample, this clonotype turned up once. This sequence joins TRBV14 and TRBJ2-7; maybe TRBD2 (7 bases). The length of the CDR3 is 15 residues. With 6 bases removed from V and 4 bases from J, the gap between germline ends came to 19 bases. CDR1 and CDR2 (germline): SGHDN, FVKESK. The CDR3 sequence: CASSDPRGGTYEQYF. The CDR3 DNA is TGTGCCAGCAGTGACCCGAGGGGGGGAACATACGAGCAGTACTTC.

The CDR3 loop reads CASSLMSTGENGSPLHF. CDR3 nucleotides: TGTGCCAGCAGTCTAATGTCGACAGGGGAGAATGGGTCACCCCTCCACTTT. The genes are TRBV5-5 and TRBJ1-6; 8 bases fit TRBD1. Germline V gene lookup returns CDR1 SGHKS and CDR2 YYEKEE (reference sequence). This CDR3 has 17 amino acids. Losses at the gene ends were 5 bases for V and 10 bases for J; bases not matched to a gene: 17. The full variable domain, its missing parts supplied by reference TRBV5-5 and TRBJ1-6, is DAGVTQSPTHLIKTRGQQVTLRCSPISGHKSVSWYQQVLGQGPQFIFQYYEKEERGRGNFPDRFSARQFPNYSSELNVNALLLGDSALYLCASSLMSTGENGSPLHFGNGTRLTVT.

This sequence joins TRBV5-1 and TRBJ1-6, with D perhaps TRBD1 (5 bases). Trimming removed 1 base at V and 12 bases at J, with 14 bases between. Germline V gives CDR1 SGHRS, CDR2 YFSETQ. This CDR3 comprises 14 residues. The CDR3, as DNA: TGCGCCAGCAGCTTGTGGGGCCGTACTGTACCCCTCCACTTT. Its translation is CASSLWGRTVPLHF.

The genes are TRBV6-1 and TRBJ2-7, with 9 bases lining up with TRBD1. This CDR3 region has 14 residues. CDR1 is MNHNS, CDR2 SASEGT, per germline. The V segment lost 10 bases and the J segment 2 bases; nucleotides outside the gene matches: 9. CDR3 in DNA: TGTGCCACCGCCTGGGGACAGGGTACCTACGAGCAGTACTTC. Protein product: CATAWGQGTYEQYF.

This clonotype was seen more than once but under ten times. A read error is possible here, since a much larger clone lies one base away. V and J are TRBV5-1 and TRBJ2-1, with TRBD1 matching over 10 bases. This CDR3 region has 15 residues. The germline CDR1 and CDR2 sequences are SGHRS and YFSETQ. V was pared by 4 bases and J by 7 bases, with 8 bases of the junction left unmatched. In DNA form, the CDR3 reads TGCGCCAGCAGCCGGATCGGGACAGGGGCAAATGAGCAGTTCTTC. It codes for CASSRIGTGANEQFF.